A single sample is the source of the 27 T cell receptor beta chains below, sequenced in a study. MiXCR, applied by TCRdb to the RT-PCR reads, yields one record per CDR3 protein. Among 650,000 to 800,000 distinct CDR3 sequences listed, approximately 14% were seen once. Sequencing was carried out using memory CD4+ T cells from blood. The receptors here all came from a female donor in good health, serving as a healthy control.

This clonotype was seen more than once but under ten times. The chain employs TRBV12-3 or TRBV12-4 and TRBJ2-5; 9 bases align to TRBD1. This CDR3 is 14 amino acids long. J was trimmed by 7 bases and V by 6 bases; bases with no gene match: 9. The CDR3 reads CASRLGQGGRTQYF. The DNA of the CDR3 is TGTGCCAGCAGGTTGGGACAGGGAGGAAGGACCCAGTACTTC.

This clonotype was observed a handful of times. The chain employs TRBV15 and TRBJ1-4; weak D call: TRBD1 (6 bases). The CDR3 consists of 19 residues. Trimming pared 1 base from V and 6 bases from J, leaving 24 bases between. Germline loops: CDR1 LNHNV, CDR2 YYDKDF (reference sequence). The CDR3 is CATSRVTPDGTTEDEKLFF. DNA of the CDR3: TGTGCCACCAGCAGAGTGACACCCGACGGGACAACAGAGGATGAAAAACTGTTTTTT.

This clonotype was counted a few times. This chain links TRBV5-1 with TRBJ2-2, with D unclear. Germline-derived CDR1 and CDR2 are SGHRS and YFSETQ. CDR3 size: 15 residues. V lost 3 bases to trimming and J lost 3 bases, with 12 bases between them. The CDR3 nucleotides are TGCGCCAGCAGCTGGGCTCGCAGCGACACCGGGGAGCTGTTTTTT. It codes for CASSWARSDTGELFF. Complete variable domain (other parts from reference TRBV5-1 and TRBJ2-2): KAGVTQTPRYLIKTRGQQVTLSCSPISGHRSVSWYQQTPGQGLQFLFEYFSETQRNKGNFPGRFSGRQFSNSRSEMNVSTLELGDSALYLCASSWARSDTGELFFGEGSRLTVL.

The gene calls are TRBV20-1 and TRBJ2-1; D might be TRBD1 or TRBD2, each matching 5 bases. The CDR3 sequence is 13 residues long. The V end was cut by 5 bases, the J end by 9 bases, with 17 bases between. Germline CDR1 DFQATT, CDR2 SNEGSKA (reference sequence). CDR3 sequence: CSAGLTSGREQFF. The CDR3 nucleotides read TGCAGTGCTGGACTGACCTCGGGACGTGAGCAGTTCTTC.

V usage is TRBV5-1 and J usage is TRBJ2-5; D call uncertain. Trimming stripped 2 bases from V and 0 bases from J, with 14 bases between. From germline, CDR1 is SGHRS and CDR2 YFSETQ. The CDR3 length is 16 residues. The CDR3 is CASSFSGVVNQETQYF. CDR3 sequence (DNA): TGCGCCAGCAGCTTCAGTGGTGTGGTTAACCAAGAGACCCAGTACTTC. Full variable domain (rest looked up from reference TRBV5-1 and TRBJ2-5): KAGVTQTPRYLIKTRGQQVTLSCSPISGHRSVSWYQQTPGQGLQFLFEYFSETQRNKGNFPGRFSGRQFSNSRSEMNVSTLELGDSALYLCASSFSGVVNQETQYFGPGTRLLVL.

This clonotype has a count of ten or more. The chain joins TRBV29-1 to TRBJ2-2; D possibly matches TRBD1 or TRBD2 (6 bases each). V shed 4 bases and J shed 0 bases, with 12 bases lying between them. CDR3 length: 15 amino acids. Germline loops: CDR1 SQVTM, CDR2 ANQGSEA. The CDR3 coding sequence is TGCAGCGTTGCACAGGGACTGACGAACACCGGGGAGCTGTTTTTT. This gives the protein CSVAQGLTNTGELFF.

J is TRBJ2-1 and V is TRBV5-1, with a tentative D call TRBD2 (6 bases). The CDR3 has 16 amino acids. Germline loops: CDR1 SGHRS, CDR2 YFSETQ. V was cut by 0 bases and J by 4 bases, with 14 bases left in between. This CDR3 reads CASSLGRTGAYNEQFF. The DNA of the CDR3 is TGCGCCAGCAGCTTGGGTCGAACGGGAGCTTACAATGAGCAGTTCTTC.

This chain joins TRBV12-3 or TRBV12-4 and TRBJ1-4; 7 positions match TRBD1. The CDR3 contains 14 residues. With V trimmed by 6 bases and J by 6 bases, 7 bases remained unmatched. The CDR3: CASRQGQEYEKLFF. CDR3 nucleotides: TGTGCCAGCAGACAAGGACAGGAGTATGAAAAACTGTTTTTT.

This clonotype was seen only a few times. The rearrangement joins TRBV5-4 to TRBJ2-1; no clear D. Germline CDR1 and CDR2: SGHNT and YYREEE (reference sequence). This CDR3 region has 14 residues. The V gene lost 4 bases and the J gene lost 1 base, with 9 bases spanning the gap. The DNA for the CDR3 is TGTGCCAGCAGCACACCACCTTCCTACAATGAGCAGTTCTTC. It is translated as CASSTPPSYNEQFF.

At least ten counts were recorded for this clonotype. The chain links TRBV6-5 to TRBJ1-6; 9 nucleotides align to TRBD1. The length of the CDR3 is 14 residues. With 6 bases clipped from V and 10 bases from J, the junction kept 7 bases outside the gene matches. Germline V lookup: CDR1 MNHEY, CDR2 SVGAGI. The CDR3 region has the DNA TGTGCCAGCAGCCCAAGGACAGGGGAATCACCCCTCCACTTT. It codes for CASSPRTGESPLHF.

This clonotype has only a few counts. The J gene is TRBJ2-5, the V gene TRBV20-1; 12 bases map to TRBD2. V was pared by 0 bases and J by 5 bases, with 7 bases of the junction left unmatched. Germline CDR1 reads DFQATT; CDR2 reads SNEGSKA (reference sequence). The CDR3 extends over 16 amino acids. CDR3 loop: CSARDRLAGVRETQYF. In DNA form, the CDR3 reads TGCAGTGCTAGAGACAGACTAGCGGGGGTTCGGGAGACCCAGTACTTC.

This chain connects TRBV7-2 to TRBJ1-3; D unclear. The CDR3 extends over 16 amino acids. V dropped 0 bases and J dropped 0 bases, with 9 bases sitting between them. The germline V gene encodes CDR1 SGHTA and CDR2 FQGNSA. The DNA of the CDR3 is TGTGCCAGCAGCTTAGCAGGTGGGCTCTCTGGAAACACCATATATTTT. Amino acid sequence: CASSLAGGLSGNTIYF.

Remarks on this clonotype: One end of the junction fails to match germline, which may point to a read error. The rearrangement joins TRBV20-1 to TRBJ1-1; D ambiguous. Germline V CDR1 and CDR2: DFQATT, SNEGSKA (reference sequence). This CDR3 region has 17 residues. In nucleotides, the CDR3 is TGCAGTGCTAGAGATTCTCTAGACCGCGCAATGAACACTAAAGCTTTCTTT. This gives the protein CSARDSLDRAMNTKAFF.

This chain links TRBV30 with TRBJ1-2; 7 bases map to TRBD1. Trimming removed 3 bases from V and 4 bases from J; junction bases left unmatched: 5. This CDR3 spans 13 amino acids. In germline, CDR1 is GTSNPN, CDR2 SVGIG (reference sequence). The CDR3 DNA reads TGTGCCTGGAGGGCAACAGGGGCCTATGGCTACACCTTC. This translates into CAWRATGAYGYTF.

This clonotype was seen a handful of times. This chain joins TRBV6-2 or TRBV6-3 and TRBJ2-7; D is possibly TRBD1 (6 bases). The V and J ends lost 6 bases and 0 bases respectively, with 15 bases between them. The CDR3 loop spans 15 amino acids. Germline V gives CDR1 MNHEY, CDR2 SVGEGT. This CDR3 is CASRSPKGDSYEQYF. The CDR3 DNA reads as TGTGCCAGCAGGTCCCCGAAGGGGGACTCCTACGAGCAGTACTTC.

This clonotype has just a few counts. This chain connects TRBV20-1 to TRBJ2-7, with D uncertain. V dropped 1 base and J dropped 0 bases, with 16 bases sitting between them. Germline V gene data show CDR1 as DFQATT and CDR2 as SNEGSKA (reference sequence). This CDR3 contains 16 residues. The DNA for the CDR3 is TGCAGTGCTAGAGTTCACGACCCACAGAGCTCCTACGAGCAGTACTTC. Residues: CSARVHDPQSSYEQYF.

Ten or more counts support this clonotype. The genes are TRBV29-1 and TRBJ2-5; no reliable D call. V was cut by 5 bases and J by 0 bases, with 13 bases left in between. Germline CDR1 SQVTM, CDR2 ANQGSEA. The CDR3 consists of 14 residues. The CDR3 nucleotides are TGCAGCGTTAGTGCAGGCGAGTACCAAGAGACCCAGTACTTC. This codes for CSVSAGEYQETQYF.

This clonotype was counted between two and nine times. The V gene is TRBV5-1, the J gene TRBJ2-3, with TRBD2 matching 7 bases. The germline CDR1 and CDR2 sequences are SGHRS and YFSETQ. The trim removed 6 bases at V and 6 bases at J, leaving 10 bases unmatched. The CDR3 totals 14 residues. CDR3 coding DNA: TGCGCCAGCAACCCTGGGAGGGTGGGCGATACGCAGTATTTT. It encodes CASNPGRVGDTQYF. Looking up the rest from reference TRBV5-1 and TRBJ2-3 gives the full variable domain: KAGVTQTPRYLIKTRGQQVTLSCSPISGHRSVSWYQQTPGQGLQFLFEYFSETQRNKGNFPGRFSGRQFSNSRSEMNVSTLELGDSALYLCASNPGRVGDTQYFGPGTRLTVL.

This clonotype was recorded at least ten times. This chain connects TRBV20-1 to TRBJ1-2; 8 nucleotides line up with TRBD1. There are 13 residues in the CDR3. With 3 bases clipped from V and 3 bases from J, the junction kept 3 bases outside the gene matches. The germline V gene encodes CDR1 DFQATT and CDR2 SNEGSKA (reference sequence). The CDR3 loop is CSARPTGDYGYTF. The CDR3 region has the DNA TGCAGTGCTAGGCCGACAGGGGACTATGGCTACACCTTC.

J is TRBJ2-6 and V is TRBV7-3; D remains ambiguous. The CDR3 covers 16 residues. Germline V CDR1 and CDR2: SGHTA, FQGTGA. Trimming took 2 bases from V and 0 from J, leaving 8 bases between them. CDR3 in amino acids: CASSLPTGSGANVLTF. The CDR3 region has the DNA TGTGCCAGCAGCTTACCCACCGGCTCTGGGGCCAACGTCCTGACTTTC.

In its sample, this clonotype was seen many times. The chain is built from TRBV10-3 and TRBJ2-5; the match to TRBD2 covers 15 bases. The germline gives CDR1 ENHRY, CDR2 SYGVKD. V lost 7 bases to trimming and J lost 1 base; unmatched junction nucleotides: 4. The CDR3 has 16 residues. The CDR3: CAINPGLAGGQETQYF. Here the CDR3 DNA reads TGTGCCATCAACCCGGGACTAGCGGGGGGCCAAGAGACCCAGTACTTC.

This rearrangement joins TRBV10-3 to TRBJ1-1, with 9 bases aligning to TRBD1. V dropped 7 bases and J dropped 5; count of bases not matched to a gene: 8. This CDR3 comprises 14 residues. Germline CDR1 is ENHRY and CDR2 is SYGVKD. The CDR3 DNA reads TGTGCCATCAATCTAACAGGGGGCTGGACTGAAGCTTTCTTT. As protein: CAINLTGGWTEAFF.

This clonotype was seen a handful of times. The gene calls are TRBV5-1 and TRBJ2-5; weak D call: TRBD2 (5 bases). V lost 5 bases, J lost 2 bases, and 13 bases lay in between. This CDR3 has 14 amino acids. Germline loops: CDR1 SGHRS, CDR2 YFSETQ. The CDR3 DNA follows: TGCGCCAGCAGGCCGGGGATTATGCAAGAGACCCAGTACTTC. This sequence encodes CASRPGIMQETQYF.

The genes are TRBV7-2 and TRBJ2-2, with TRBD1 matching 8 bases. Germline CDR1 is SGHTA and CDR2 is FQGNSA. The ends lost 3 bases at V and 6 bases at J; junction bases unmatched: 6. The CDR3 is 15 residues long. The CDR3 sequence is CASSFLTQGAGELFF. The CDR3 nucleotides read TGTGCCAGCAGCTTTTTGACACAGGGGGCCGGGGAGCTGTTTTTT.

The sample holds a few counts of this clonotype. The CDR3 DNA follows: TGCAGTGCTAGAGCGTATTTGCGGGAGGGAGCTAGGGAGCAGTACTTC. Protein product: CSARAYLREGAREQYF. The V and J genes are TRBV20-1 and TRBJ2-7; 9 nucleotides agree with TRBD2. Trimming at V came to 1 base and at J to 7 bases, leaving 14 bases not matched to a gene. CDR1 and CDR2 from the germline V gene are DFQATT and SNEGSKA (reference sequence). This CDR3 spans 16 amino acids.

There are many counts of this clonotype. The chain joins TRBV5-1 to TRBJ1-2, with 9 bases fitting TRBD1. The ends lost 4 bases at V and 3 bases at J; junction bases unmatched: 10. The CDR3 is 16 amino acids. CDR1 is SGHRS and CDR2 is YFSETQ in the germline V gene. Here the CDR3 reads CASSPGDRAGDYGYTF. The CDR3 coding sequence is TGCGCCAGCAGCCCGGGGGACAGGGCAGGGGACTATGGCTACACCTTC.

The J gene is TRBJ1-1, the V gene TRBV14; D is uncertain. Germline CDR1 SGHDN, CDR2 FVKESK. Trimming shortened V by 7 bases and J by 1 base, and 10 bases separated the two germline ends. The CDR3 is 13 amino acids. This CDR3 reads CASKKVENTEAFF. CDR3 in DNA: TGTGCCAGCAAAAAGGTTGAGAACACTGAAGCTTTCTTT. Variable domain in full (rest from reference TRBV14 and TRBJ1-1): EAGVTQFPSHSVIEKGQTVTLRCDPISGHDNLYWYRRVMGKEIKFLLHFVKESKQDESGMPNNRFLAERTGGTYSTLKVQPAELEDSGVYFCASKKVENTEAFFGQGTRLTVV.